A single T cell receptor beta chain is shown here with its context. Its target is unknown. The table came from immunoSEQ multiplex PCR; TCRdb's copy has only in-frame clones and leaves some out. The sample contains over 2,000,000 clones, just over 90% of which appear only once. CD45RO-negative CD8 cells positively selected for CCR7 made up the naive population, which excluded terminally differentiated effector memory CD45RA+ cells. This specimen belongs to a study of shared clonotypes between healthy human individuals. Study-wide points: It was only blood that was sampled, and tissue repertoires likely differ.

Per germline, CDR1 MNHNS and CDR2 SASEGT. CDR3 length: 15 residues. The V end lost 6 bases, the J end lost 4 bases, and 19 bases lay between the germline ends. This chain joins TRBV6-1 and TRBJ2-7; D possibly corresponds to TRBD2 (5 bases). The sequence came from a man aged 18 to 30 in good health. Some clones in this sample may be carry-over from other donors' samples. The sequencing input was naive CD8+ T cells from PBMCs. In DNA, the CDR3 is TGTGCCAGCAGGCTGGAGGACGTACGGTTGTACGAGCAGTACTTC. Amino acid sequence: CASRLEDVRLYEQYF.